This T cell receptor beta chain was sequenced during a study of regulatory T cells in long-lasting Graves disease. The CDR3 is 12 amino acids. Germline CDR1 and CDR2: SGHNT and YENEEA. Trimming left V 7 bases short and J 7 bases short, with 10 bases between. The authors built TCR beta libraries using iRepertoire HTBI primers and Arm-PCR of CDR3 regions. TCRdb reprocessed the multiplex PCR reads via MiXCR and lists one record per CDR3 protein. In the table there are about 330,000 distinct CDR3 sequences, roughly 16% of which are singletons. This clonotype was detected many times. Antigen: not known. The time point was: newly diagnosed GD, antithyroid drugs for less than 3 months. There was RNA extracted from PBMCs, and the TCR library was made from it. Patients all came to the study from an endocrinology department in Xi'an, China. Broader study findings: Less diverse TCR repertoires were seen in persistent Graves' patients than in newly diagnosed ones.

The same sample was also used in a study of T cells in Graves' hyperthyroidism and ophthalmopathy. This second study says: Ophthalmopathy onset followed model prediction by a median around 6.9 months.

This clonotype originated in a woman aged 18-35 years with Graves disease. This chain uses TRBV11-3 with TRBJ2-2, with a possible D match to TRBD1 (6 bases). The source was peripheral blood mononuclear cells (PBMCs), collected at new diagnosis, from a patient treated with antithyroid drugs. CDR3 sequence: CASTLGGGELFF. The CDR3 DNA is TGTGCCAGCACACTAGGGGGCGGGGAGCTGTTTTTT.